Listed below are T cell receptor beta chains from one sample, sequenced in a study of long-term antiretroviral therapy in people with HIV. Method: immunoSEQ multiplex PCR; TCRdb's copy keeps in-frame clones and lacks some. The repertoire holds some 11,000 clones, with 76% as singletons. Sequencing was performed on unsorted PBMCs, taken at the start of antiretroviral therapy, before treatment. These receptors all come from a man between 25 and 39 years old with HIV. CDR3s include the opening cysteine and the closing phenylalanine or tryptophan. Fields, in order: D gene, J gene, V gene, clone size, CDR3 DNA, CDR3 protein. The D gene is left open where the match is weak. Only some rows state a clone size, as once, few, many or a class for expanded clones.

NA TRBJ1-4 TRBV4-3 NA TGCGCCAGCAGCCAAGGGGGAGGGATTAATGAAAAACTGTTTTTT CASSQGGGINEKLFF
TRBD2 TRBJ2-3 TRBV7-2 NA TGTGCCAGCAGCTTAATCCCGGCGGGGGGGCAGGCAGATACGCAGTATTTT CASSLIPAGGQADTQYF
NA TRBJ2-7 TRBV7-9 few TGCGCCAGCAGCCAAGAAATGACAGCAGCAACCTACGAGCAGTACTTC CASSQEMTAATYEQYF
NA TRBJ1-5 TRBV2 NA TGTGCCAGCACCTTTGGACAGAACAATCAGCCCCAGCATTTT CASTFGQNNQPQHF
TRBD2 TRBJ2-7 TRBV18 NA TGTGCCAGCTCACCCAGCGGGAGAGGTTCCTACGAGCAGTACTTC CASSPSGRGSYEQYF
NA TRBJ2-5 TRBV29-1 NA TGCAGCGTTGTTCTCAGGGAGAAAGAGACCCAGTACTTC CSVVLREKETQYF
NA TRBJ1-1 TRBV27 NA TGTGCCAGCAGTTTAGGCTTCATGAACACTGAAGCTTTCTTT CASSLGFMNTEAFF
TRBD1 TRBJ2-7 TRBV30 NA TGTGCCTGGAGCCAATCTCCCTGGACAGGGGGGGACGAGCAGTACTTC CAWSQSPWTGGDEQYF
NA TRBJ1-4 TRBV5-6 few TGTGCCAGCAGCTTGACCGGGATCAATGAAAAACTGTTTTTT CASSLTGINEKLFF
TRBD2 TRBJ2-7 TRBV27 few TGTGCCAGCAGTTCAGGACTAGCGGGAGGCTACGAGCAGTACTTC CASSSGLAGGYEQYF
NA TRBJ1-1 TRBV5-1 NA TGCGCCAGCAGTGAGGGGATCGGGGGGTACACTGAAGCTTTCTTT CASSEGIGGYTEAFF
TRBD1 TRBJ1-4 TRBV28 NA TGTGCCAGCAGTTACCCGGACAGGGCCGAAAAACTGTTTTTT CASSYPDRAEKLFF
NA TRBJ1-5 TRBV27 medium-sized TGTGCCAGCAGTTTACGGGATCCTGTGGGCAATCAGCCCCAGCATTTT CASSLRDPVGNQPQHF
TRBD2 TRBJ2-1 TRBV27 NA TGTGCCACCCTCTTGGTGTCTAGCGGGACCCATGAGCAGTTCTTC CATLLVSSGTHEQFF
NA TRBJ1-4 TRBV7-2 NA TGTGCCAGCAGCTCGAGGGACACTTTTCTAACTAATGAAAAACTGTTTTTT CASSSRDTFLTNEKLFF
TRBD2 TRBJ2-3 TRBV9 NA TGTGCCAGCGAAGGACTAGCGGGAGATACGCAGTATTTT CASEGLAGDTQYF
NA TRBJ2-5 TRBV5-6 once TGTGCCAGCAGCTTGGGGCCCCCGGGACTGCAAGAGACCCAGTACTTC CASSLGPPGLQETQYF
TRBD2 TRBJ2-1 TRBV5-1 NA TGCGCCAGCACGAGCGGGGGCGCCTACAATGAGCAGTTCTTC CASTSGGAYNEQFF
TRBD2 TRBJ2-2 TRBV27 NA TGTGCCAGCAGCCTACTAGCGGGAGGATTGTTCGGGGAGCTGTTTTTT CASSLLAGGLFGELFF
NA TRBJ1-2 TRBV6-1 few TGTGCCAGCAGTGATCCCATGGGGGGCTACACCTTC CASSDPMGGYTF
NA TRBJ2-3 TRBV4-3 NA TGCGCCAGCAGCCAAGGGGAAAGGATCACAGATACGCAGTATTTT CASSQGERITDTQYF
NA TRBJ2-7 TRBV7-9 NA TGTGCCAGCAGTTTGGTCAGCAGCTCCTACGAGCAGTACTTC CASSLVSSSYEQYF
NA TRBJ1-1 TRBV5-5 NA TGTGCCAGCAGCTTGGAGGCTCTTGGATCTCAAGCTTTCTTT CASSLEALGSQAFF
NA TRBJ2-7 TRBV4-3 few TGCGCCAGCAGCCAAGAAATGACAGCAGCAACCTACGAGCAGTACTTC CASSQEMTAATYEQYF
NA TRBJ1-2 TRBV9 NA TGTGCCAGCAGCGCGGCTAACTATGGCTACACCTTC CASSAANYGYTF
NA TRBJ2-7 TRBV7-2 once TGTGCCAGCAGCCCCGGGACTTACCTCTACGAGCAGTACTTC CASSPGTYLYEQYF
TRBD2 TRBJ2-7 TRBV9 NA TGTGCCAGCAGCGTAGTAGCGGGGGGCGGCGAGCAGTACTTC CASSVVAGGGEQYF
NA TRBJ2-7 TRBV5-1 medium-sized TGCGCCAGCAGCGCCACACAGGGATCCTACGAGCAGTACTTC CASSATQGSYEQYF
TRBD2 TRBJ2-7 TRBV27 NA TGTGCCAGCGGTAGCGGGAACTCCTACGAGCAGTACTTC CASGSGNSYEQYF
NA TRBJ1-4 TRBV30 NA TGTGCCTTCTCTGGACGCGGGGAAAAACTGTTTTTT CAFSGRGEKLFF
NA TRBJ2-1 TRBV9 NA TGTGCCAGCAGCGTAGTGGGCGTCTCCTACAATGAGCAGTTCTTC CASSVVGVSYNEQFF
NA TRBJ2-3 TRBV29-1 NA TGCAGCGTCACCCTACTTCGGGTGGCAGATACGCAGTATTTT CSVTLLRVADTQYF
TRBD1 TRBJ1-3 TRBV19 NA TGTGCCAGTAGTATACCACAGGGGGCTGGAAACACCATATATTTT CASSIPQGAGNTIYF
TRBD1 TRBJ2-7 TRBV6-1 NA TGTGCCAGCACCAGACAGGGAAGCTCCTACGAGCAGTACTTC CASTRQGSSYEQYF
NA TRBJ1-1 TRBV4-1 NA TGCGCCAGCAGCCCAGTTATCGGGGCGGTGAACACTGAAGCTTTCTTT CASSPVIGAVNTEAFF
TRBD1 TRBJ1-5 TRBV6-1 NA TGTGCCAGCAGTCCAAACAGGGGGTACAGTCAGCCCCAGCATTTT CASSPNRGYSQPQHF
TRBD2 TRBJ2-1 TRBV15 NA TGTGCCACCAGCAGCTCCCCGGGGGGTAATGAGCAGTTCTTC CATSSSPGGNEQFF
NA TRBJ2-2 TRBV11-2 NA TGTGCCAGCAGCTTAGCCGGGGGCGGCGGGGAGCTGTTTTTT CASSLAGGGGELFF
NA TRBJ2-5 TRBV2 NA TGTGCCAGCAGTGAGGGGAGTCCCGCCTTGGAGACCCAGTACTTC CASSEGSPALETQYF
NA TRBJ2-2 TRBV29-1 NA TGCAGCGTTGAAGGCAGCGGCGTCACCGGGGAGCTGTTTTTT CSVEGSGVTGELFF
TRBD2 TRBJ2-3 TRBV6-1 once TGTGCCAGCAGTCGGACTAGCGAGCCCCCGGATACGCAGTATTTT CASSRTSEPPDTQYF
NA TRBJ2-1 TRBV5-6 once TGTGCCAGCAGCTTGCAGGGGTCCTATGGGCAGTTCTTC CASSLQGSYGQFF
NA TRBJ1-1 TRBV6-5 NA TGTGCCAGCAGACCAGGGACTTCCACTGAAGCTTTCTTT CASRPGTSTEAFF
NA TRBJ2-7 TRBV27 NA TGTGCCAGCAGGACAGCCTCCTACGAGCAGTACTTC CASRTASYEQYF
TRBD1 TRBJ1-5 TRBV7-8 NA TGTGCCAGCAGTTCTATGCAGGGGGGACAGCCCCAGCATTTT CASSSMQGGQPQHF
TRBD2 TRBJ2-2 TRBV10-2 NA TGCGCCAGCAGTTCTGGGGGACTAGCGGGAGGATACACCGGGGAGCTGTTTTTT CASSSGGLAGGYTGELFF
NA TRBJ1-1 TRBV6-1 NA TGTGCCAGCAGGGTCATGAACACTGAAGCTTTCTTT CASRVMNTEAFF
NA TRBJ2-1 TRBV10-3 NA TGTGCCATCAGTGAGTCAGTTGACCCCGCGGCCTCCTACAATGAGCAGTTCTTC CAISESVDPAASYNEQFF
TRBD2 TRBJ2-5 TRBV9 NA TGTGCCAGCAGCGTAGGGGAGCGGGGGGAGACCCAGTACTTC CASSVGERGETQYF